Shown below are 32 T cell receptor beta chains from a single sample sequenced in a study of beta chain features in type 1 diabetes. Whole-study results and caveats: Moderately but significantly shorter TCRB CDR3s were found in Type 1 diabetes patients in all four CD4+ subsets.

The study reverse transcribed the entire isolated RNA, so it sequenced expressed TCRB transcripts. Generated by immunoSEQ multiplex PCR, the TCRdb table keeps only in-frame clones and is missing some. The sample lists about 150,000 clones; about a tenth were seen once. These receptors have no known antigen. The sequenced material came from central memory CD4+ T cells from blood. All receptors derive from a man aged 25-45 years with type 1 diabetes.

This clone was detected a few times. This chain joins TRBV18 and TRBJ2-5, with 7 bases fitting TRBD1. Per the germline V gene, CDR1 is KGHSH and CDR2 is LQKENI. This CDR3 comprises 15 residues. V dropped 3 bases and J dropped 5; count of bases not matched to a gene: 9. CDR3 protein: CASSPPGQPGETQYF. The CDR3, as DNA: TGTGCCAGCTCACCTCCGGGACAGCCGGGGGAGACCCAGTACTTC.

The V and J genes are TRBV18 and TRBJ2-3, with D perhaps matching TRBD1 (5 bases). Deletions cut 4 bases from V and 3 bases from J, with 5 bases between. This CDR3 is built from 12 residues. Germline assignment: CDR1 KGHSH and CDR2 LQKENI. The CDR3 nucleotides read TGTGCCAGCTCACACAGGACAGATACGCAGTATTTT. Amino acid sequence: CASSHRTDTQYF.

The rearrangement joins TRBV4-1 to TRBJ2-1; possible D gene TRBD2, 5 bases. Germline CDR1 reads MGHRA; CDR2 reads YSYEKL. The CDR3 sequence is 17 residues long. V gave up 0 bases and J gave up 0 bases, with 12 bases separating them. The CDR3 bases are TGCGCCAGCAGCCAAGATGGTTACGGGAACTCCTACAATGAGCAGTTCTTC. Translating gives CASSQDGYGNSYNEQFF.

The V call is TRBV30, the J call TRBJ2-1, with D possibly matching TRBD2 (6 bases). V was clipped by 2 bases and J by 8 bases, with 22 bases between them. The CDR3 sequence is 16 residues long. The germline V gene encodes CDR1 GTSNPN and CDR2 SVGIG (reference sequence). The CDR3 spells CAWSRKRETYVHEQFF. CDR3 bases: TGTGCCTGGAGTCGTAAACGGGAGACGTACGTTCATGAGCAGTTCTTC.

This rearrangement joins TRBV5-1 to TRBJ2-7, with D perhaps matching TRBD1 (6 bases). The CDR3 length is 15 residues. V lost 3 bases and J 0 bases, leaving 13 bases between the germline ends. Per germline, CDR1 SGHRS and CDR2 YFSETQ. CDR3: CASSWTTGSSYEQYF. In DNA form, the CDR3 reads TGCGCCAGCAGCTGGACGACAGGAAGCTCCTACGAGCAGTACTTC.

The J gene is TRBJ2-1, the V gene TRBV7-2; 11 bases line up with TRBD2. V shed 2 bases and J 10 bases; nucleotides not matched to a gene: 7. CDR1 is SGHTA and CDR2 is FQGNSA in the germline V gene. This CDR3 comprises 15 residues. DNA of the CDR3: TGTGCCAGCAGCTTACGGACTAGCGGGCAGTCCGAGCAGTTCTTC. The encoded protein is CASSLRTSGQSEQFF.

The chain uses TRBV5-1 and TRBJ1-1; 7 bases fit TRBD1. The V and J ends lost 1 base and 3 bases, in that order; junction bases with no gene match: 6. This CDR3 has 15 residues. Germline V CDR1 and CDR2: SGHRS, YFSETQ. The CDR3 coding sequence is TGCGCCAGCAGCTTGATAGGGGGCAGGTACACTGAAGCTTTCTTT. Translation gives CASSLIGGRYTEAFF.

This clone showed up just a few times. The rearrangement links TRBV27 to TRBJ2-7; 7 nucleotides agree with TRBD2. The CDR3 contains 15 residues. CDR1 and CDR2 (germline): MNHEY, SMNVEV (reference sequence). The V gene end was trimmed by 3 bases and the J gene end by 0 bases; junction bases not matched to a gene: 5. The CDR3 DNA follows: TGTGCCAGCAGTTTGCGGACTAGTGGCTCCTACGAGCAGTACTTC. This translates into CASSLRTSGSYEQYF.

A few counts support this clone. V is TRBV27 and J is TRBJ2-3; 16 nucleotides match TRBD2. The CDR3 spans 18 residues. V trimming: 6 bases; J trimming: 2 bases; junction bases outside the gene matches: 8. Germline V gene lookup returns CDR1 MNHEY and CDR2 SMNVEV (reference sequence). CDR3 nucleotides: TGTGCCAGCAGACCGGGACTAGCGGGAGGGCCCGTCACAGATACGCAGTATTTT. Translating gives CASRPGLAGGPVTDTQYF.

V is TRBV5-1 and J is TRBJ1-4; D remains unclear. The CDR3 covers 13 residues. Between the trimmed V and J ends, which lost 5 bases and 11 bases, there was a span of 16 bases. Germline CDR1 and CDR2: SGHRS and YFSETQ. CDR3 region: CASRQRERGKLFF. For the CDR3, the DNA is TGCGCCAGCAGACAAAGAGAGAGAGGGAAACTGTTTTTT.

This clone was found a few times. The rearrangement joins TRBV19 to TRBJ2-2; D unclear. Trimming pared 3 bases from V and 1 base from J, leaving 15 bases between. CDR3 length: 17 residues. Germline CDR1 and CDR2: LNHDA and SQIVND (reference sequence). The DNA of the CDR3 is TGTGCCAGTAGTATCACCACGCCACTAAAGAACACCGGGGAGCTGTTTTTT. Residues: CASSITTPLKNTGELFF.

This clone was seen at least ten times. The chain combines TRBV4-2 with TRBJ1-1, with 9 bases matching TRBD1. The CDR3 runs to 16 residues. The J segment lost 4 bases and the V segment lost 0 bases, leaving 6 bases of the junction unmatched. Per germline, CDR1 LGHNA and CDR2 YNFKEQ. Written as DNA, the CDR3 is TGTGCCAGCAGCCAAGACGTCACAGGGGGCCGCACTGAAGCTTTCTTT. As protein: CASSQDVTGGRTEAFF.

CDR3 DNA sequence: TGTGCCAGTAGCCGGGACAGGGGGCGTCCGGGTACCCAGTACTTC. Encoded protein: CASSRDRGRPGTQYF. The V and J genes are TRBV19 and TRBJ2-5, with 12 nucleotides matching TRBD1. The CDR3 is 15 residues long. Germline CDR1 and CDR2: LNHDA and SQIVND (reference sequence). V trimming: 6 bases; J trimming: 8 bases; junction bases outside the gene matches: 10. The full variable domain, in which reference TRBV19 and TRBJ2-5 provide the parts outside the CDR3, is DGGITQSPKYLFRKEGQNVTLSCEQNLNHDAMYWYRQDPGQGLRLIYYSQIVNDFQKGDIAEGYSVSREKKESFPLTVTSAQKNPTAFYLCASSRDRGRPGTQYFGPGTRLLVL.

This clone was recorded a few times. The CDR3 region is CASSLGQGARNEQFF. CDR3 in DNA: TGCGCCAGCAGCTTAGGACAGGGGGCAAGGAATGAGCAGTTCTTC. The V and J genes are TRBV5-1 and TRBJ2-1; TRBD1 matches 11 bases. The CDR3 has 15 residues. CDR1 and CDR2 (germline): SGHRS, YFSETQ. The V segment lost 2 bases and the J segment 7 bases; nucleotides outside the gene matches: 5.

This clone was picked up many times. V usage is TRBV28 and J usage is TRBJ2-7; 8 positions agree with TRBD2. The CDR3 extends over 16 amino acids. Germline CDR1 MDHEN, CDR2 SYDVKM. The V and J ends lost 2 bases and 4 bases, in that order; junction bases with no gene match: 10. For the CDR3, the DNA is TGTGCCAGCAGTTTAGGTGCGGGGGGACGGACTTACGAGCAGTACTTC. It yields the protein CASSLGAGGRTYEQYF.

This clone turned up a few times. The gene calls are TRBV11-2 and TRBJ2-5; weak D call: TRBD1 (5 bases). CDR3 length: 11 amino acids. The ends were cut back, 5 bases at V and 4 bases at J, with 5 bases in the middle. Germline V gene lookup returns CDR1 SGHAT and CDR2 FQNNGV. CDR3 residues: CASSRGETQYF. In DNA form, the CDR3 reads TGTGCCAGCAGCAGGGGAGAGACCCAGTACTTC.

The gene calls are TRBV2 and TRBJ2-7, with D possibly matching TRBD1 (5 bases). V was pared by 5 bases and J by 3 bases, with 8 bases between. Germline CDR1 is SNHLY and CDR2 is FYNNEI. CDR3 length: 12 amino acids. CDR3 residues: CASSRDSYEQYF. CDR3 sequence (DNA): TGTGCCAGCAGTCGTGACAGCTACGAGCAGTACTTC.

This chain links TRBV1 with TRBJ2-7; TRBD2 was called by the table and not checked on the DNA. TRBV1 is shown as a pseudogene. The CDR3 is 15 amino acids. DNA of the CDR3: TGCACCAGCAGCCGACTAGCGGGAGGGCCGCACGAGCAGTACTTC. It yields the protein CTSSRLAGGPHEQYF.

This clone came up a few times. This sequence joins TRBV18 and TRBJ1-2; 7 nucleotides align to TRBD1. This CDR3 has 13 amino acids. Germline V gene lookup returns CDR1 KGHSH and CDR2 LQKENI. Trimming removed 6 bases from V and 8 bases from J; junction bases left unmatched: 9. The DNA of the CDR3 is TGTGCCAGCTCCCCCACAGGGGTTGACGGCTACACCTTC. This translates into CASSPTGVDGYTF.

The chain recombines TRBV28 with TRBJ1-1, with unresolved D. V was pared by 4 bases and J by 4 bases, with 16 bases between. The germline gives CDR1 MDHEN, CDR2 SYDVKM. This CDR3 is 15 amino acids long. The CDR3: CASSWGGREATEAFF. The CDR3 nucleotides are TGTGCCAGCAGTTGGGGTGGGCGGGAGGCCACTGAAGCTTTCTTT.

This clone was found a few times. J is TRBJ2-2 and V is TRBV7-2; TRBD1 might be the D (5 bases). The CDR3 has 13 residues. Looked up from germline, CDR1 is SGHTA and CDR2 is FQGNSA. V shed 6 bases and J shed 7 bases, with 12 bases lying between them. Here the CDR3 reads CASSLQGSGELFF. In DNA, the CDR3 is TGTGCCAGCAGTCTTCAGGGAAGCGGGGAGCTGTTTTTT.

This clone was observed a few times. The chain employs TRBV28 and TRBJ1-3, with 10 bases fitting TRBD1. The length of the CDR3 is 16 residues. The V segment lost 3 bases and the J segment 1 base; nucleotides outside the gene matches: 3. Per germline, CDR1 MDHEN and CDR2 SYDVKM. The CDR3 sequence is CASSFRTGGSGNTIYF. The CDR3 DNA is TGTGCCAGCAGTTTCCGGACAGGGGGATCTGGAAACACCATATATTTT.

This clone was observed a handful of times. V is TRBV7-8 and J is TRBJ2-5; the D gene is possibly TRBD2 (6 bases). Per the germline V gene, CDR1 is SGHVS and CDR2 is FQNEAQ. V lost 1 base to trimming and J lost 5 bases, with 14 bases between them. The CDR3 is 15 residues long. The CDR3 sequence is CASSLGTRLVETQYF. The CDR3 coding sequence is TGTGCCAGCAGCTTAGGAACTCGACTAGTGGAGACCCAGTACTTC.

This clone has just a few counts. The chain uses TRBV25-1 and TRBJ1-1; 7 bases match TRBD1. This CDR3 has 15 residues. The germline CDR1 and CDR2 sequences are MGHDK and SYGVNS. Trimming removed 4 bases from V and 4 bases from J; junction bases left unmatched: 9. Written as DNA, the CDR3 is TGTGCCAGCAGTGGCGAGACAGGGTGGAGCACTGAAGCTTTCTTT. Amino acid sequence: CASSGETGWSTEAFF.

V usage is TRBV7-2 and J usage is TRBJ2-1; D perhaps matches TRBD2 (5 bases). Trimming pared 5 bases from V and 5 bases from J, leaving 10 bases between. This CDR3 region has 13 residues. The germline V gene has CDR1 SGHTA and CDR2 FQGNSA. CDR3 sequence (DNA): TGTGCCAGCAGCCCTGAGCGGCACAATGAGCAGTTCTTC. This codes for CASSPERHNEQFF.

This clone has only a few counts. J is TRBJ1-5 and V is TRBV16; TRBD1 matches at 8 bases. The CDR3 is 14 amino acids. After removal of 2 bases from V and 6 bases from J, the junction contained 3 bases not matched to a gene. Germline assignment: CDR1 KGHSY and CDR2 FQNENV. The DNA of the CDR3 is TGTGCCAGCAGCCAACGAGACAGGGGTCAGCCCCAGCATTTT. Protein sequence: CASSQRDRGQPQHF.

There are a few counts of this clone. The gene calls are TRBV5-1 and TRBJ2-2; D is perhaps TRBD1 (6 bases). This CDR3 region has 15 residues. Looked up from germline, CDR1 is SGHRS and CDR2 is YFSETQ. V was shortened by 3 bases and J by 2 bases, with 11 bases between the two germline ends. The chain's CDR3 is CASSSLGTNTGELFF. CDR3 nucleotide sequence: TGCGCCAGCAGCTCATTAGGGACAAACACCGGGGAGCTGTTTTTT.

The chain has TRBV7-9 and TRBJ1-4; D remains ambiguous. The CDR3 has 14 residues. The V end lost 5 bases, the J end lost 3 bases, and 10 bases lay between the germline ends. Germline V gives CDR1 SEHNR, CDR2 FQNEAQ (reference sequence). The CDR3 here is CASSRYEANEKLFF. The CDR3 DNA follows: TGTGCCAGCAGCCGTTACGAGGCTAATGAAAAACTGTTTTTT.

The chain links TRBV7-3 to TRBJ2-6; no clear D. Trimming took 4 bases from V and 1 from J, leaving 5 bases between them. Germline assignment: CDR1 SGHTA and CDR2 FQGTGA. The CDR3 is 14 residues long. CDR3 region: CASSYSSGANVLTF. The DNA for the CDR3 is TGTGCCAGCAGCTACTCATCTGGGGCCAACGTCCTGACTTTC.

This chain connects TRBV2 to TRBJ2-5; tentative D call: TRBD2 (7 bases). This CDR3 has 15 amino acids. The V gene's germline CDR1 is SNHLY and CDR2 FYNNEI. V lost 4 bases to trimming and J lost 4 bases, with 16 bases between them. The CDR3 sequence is CASSGQGRDGETQYF. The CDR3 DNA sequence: TGTGCCAGCAGTGGCCAGGGGAGGGACGGAGAGACCCAGTACTTC.

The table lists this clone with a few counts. The CDR3 sequence is CASSDRGGANYGYTF. The CDR3 DNA follows: TGTGCCAGTAGTGACCGCGGGGGCGCAAACTATGGCTACACCTTC. The chain couples TRBV19 to TRBJ1-2; a weak D match, TRBD1 (6 bases). This CDR3 is 15 amino acids long. Germline V gene lookup returns CDR1 LNHDA and CDR2 SQIVND (reference sequence). Trimming took 5 bases from V and 2 from J, leaving 15 bases between them. Filled out from reference TRBV19 and TRBJ1-2, the complete variable domain reads DGGITQSPKYLFRKEGQNVTLSCEQNLNHDAMYWYRQDPGQGLRLIYYSQIVNDFQKGDIAEGYSVSREKKESFPLTVTSAQKNPTAFYLCASSDRGGANYGYTFGSGTRLTVV.

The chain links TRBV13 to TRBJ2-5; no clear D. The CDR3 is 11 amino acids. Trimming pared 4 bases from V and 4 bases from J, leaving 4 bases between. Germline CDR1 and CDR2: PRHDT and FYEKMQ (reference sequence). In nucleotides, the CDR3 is TGTGCCAGCAGCTCCCGAGAGACCCAGTACTTC. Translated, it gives CASSSRETQYF.